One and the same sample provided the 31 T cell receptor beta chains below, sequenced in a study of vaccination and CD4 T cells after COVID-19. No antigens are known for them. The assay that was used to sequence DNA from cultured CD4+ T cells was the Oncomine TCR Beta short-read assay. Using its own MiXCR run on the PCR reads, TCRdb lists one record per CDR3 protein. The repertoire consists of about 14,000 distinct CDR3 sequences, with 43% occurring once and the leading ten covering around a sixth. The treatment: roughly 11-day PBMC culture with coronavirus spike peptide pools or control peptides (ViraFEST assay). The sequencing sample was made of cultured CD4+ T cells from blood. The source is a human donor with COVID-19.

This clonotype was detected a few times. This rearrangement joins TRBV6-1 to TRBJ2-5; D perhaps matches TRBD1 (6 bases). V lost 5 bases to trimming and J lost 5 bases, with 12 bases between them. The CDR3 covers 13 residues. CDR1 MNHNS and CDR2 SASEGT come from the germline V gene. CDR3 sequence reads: CASSTGFGETQYF. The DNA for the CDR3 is TGTGCCAGCAGTACAGGGTTTGGGGAGACCCAGTACTTC.

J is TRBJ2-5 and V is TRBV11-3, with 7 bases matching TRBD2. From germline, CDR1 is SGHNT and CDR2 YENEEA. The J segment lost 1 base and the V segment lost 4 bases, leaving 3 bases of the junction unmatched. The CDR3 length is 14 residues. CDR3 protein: CASSWGGGQETQYF. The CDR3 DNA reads TGTGCCAGCAGCTGGGGCGGGGGCCAAGAGACCCAGTACTTC. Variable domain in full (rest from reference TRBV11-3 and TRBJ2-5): EAGVVQSPRYKIIEKKQPVAFWCNPISGHNTLYWYLQNLGQGPELLIRYENEEAVDDSQLPKDRFSAERLKGVDSTLKIQPAELGDSAVYLCASSWGGGQETQYFGPGTRLLVL.

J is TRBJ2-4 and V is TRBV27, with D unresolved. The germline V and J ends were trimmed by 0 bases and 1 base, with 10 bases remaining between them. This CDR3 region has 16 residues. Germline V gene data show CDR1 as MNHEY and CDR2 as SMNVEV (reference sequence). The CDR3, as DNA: TGTGCCAGCAGTTTATCGGGGATGGGGGCCAAAAACATTCAGTACTTC. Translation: CASSLSGMGAKNIQYF.

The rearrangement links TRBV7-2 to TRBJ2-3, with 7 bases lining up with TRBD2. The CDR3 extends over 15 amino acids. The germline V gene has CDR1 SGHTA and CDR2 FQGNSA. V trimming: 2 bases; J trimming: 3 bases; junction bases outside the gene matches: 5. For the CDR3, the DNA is TGTGCCAGCAGCTTACGTGGGGGGGGGACAGATACGCAGTATTTT. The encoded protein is CASSLRGGGTDTQYF.

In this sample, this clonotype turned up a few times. CDR3 bases: TGCAGTGCTAACGGACAGGGGAAGGGCACTGAAGCTTTCTTT. Protein sequence: CSANGQGKGTEAFF. The chain joins TRBV20-1 to TRBJ1-1; 9 nucleotides align to TRBD1. V shed 4 bases and J 4 bases; nucleotides not matched to a gene: 7. Germline CDR1 is DFQATT and CDR2 is SNEGSKA (reference sequence). This CDR3 has 14 amino acids.

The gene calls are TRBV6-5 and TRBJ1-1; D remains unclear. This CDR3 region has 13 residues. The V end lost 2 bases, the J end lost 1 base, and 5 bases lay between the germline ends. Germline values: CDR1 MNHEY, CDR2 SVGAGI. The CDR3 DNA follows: TGTGCCAGCAGTTACCAGACGAACACTGAAGCTTTCTTT. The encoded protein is CASSYQTNTEAFF.

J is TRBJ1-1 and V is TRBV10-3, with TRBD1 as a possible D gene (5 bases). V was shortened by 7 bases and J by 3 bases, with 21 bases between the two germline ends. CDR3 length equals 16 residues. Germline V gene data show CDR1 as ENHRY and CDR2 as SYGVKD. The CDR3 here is CAITADGAKGDTEAFF. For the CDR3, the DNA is TGTGCCATCACCGCCGATGGGGCTAAAGGGGACACTGAAGCTTTCTTT.

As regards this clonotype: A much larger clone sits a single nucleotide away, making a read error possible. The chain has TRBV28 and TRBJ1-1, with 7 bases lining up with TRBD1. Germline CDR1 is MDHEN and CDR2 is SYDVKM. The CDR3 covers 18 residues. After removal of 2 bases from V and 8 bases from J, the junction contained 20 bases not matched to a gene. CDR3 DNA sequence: TGTGCCAGCAGTTTAATGGCCACCTCGACAGGGTGCTCCCCCGAAGCTTTCTTT. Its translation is CASSLMATSTGCSPEAFF. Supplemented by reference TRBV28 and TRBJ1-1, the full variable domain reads DVKVTQSSRYLVKRTGEKVFLECVQDMDHENMFWYRQDPGLGLRLIYFSYDVKMKEKGDIPEGYSVSREKKERFSLILESASTNQTSMYLCASSLMATSTGCSPEAFFGQGTRLTVV.

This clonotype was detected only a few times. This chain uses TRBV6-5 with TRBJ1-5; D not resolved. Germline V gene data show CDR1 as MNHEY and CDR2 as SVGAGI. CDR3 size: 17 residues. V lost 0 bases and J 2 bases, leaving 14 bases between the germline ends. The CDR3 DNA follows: TGTGCCAGCAGTTACTCAAAACCTCCCAAGGGCAATCAGCCCCAGCATTTT. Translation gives CASSYSKPPKGNQPQHF.

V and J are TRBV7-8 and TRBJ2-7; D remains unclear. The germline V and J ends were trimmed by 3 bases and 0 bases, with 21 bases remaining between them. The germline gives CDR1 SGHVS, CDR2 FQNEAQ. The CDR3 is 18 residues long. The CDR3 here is CASSFGSLVRLNSYEQYF. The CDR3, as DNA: TGTGCCAGCAGCTTCGGCTCCTTAGTTCGGCTCAACTCCTACGAGCAGTACTTC.

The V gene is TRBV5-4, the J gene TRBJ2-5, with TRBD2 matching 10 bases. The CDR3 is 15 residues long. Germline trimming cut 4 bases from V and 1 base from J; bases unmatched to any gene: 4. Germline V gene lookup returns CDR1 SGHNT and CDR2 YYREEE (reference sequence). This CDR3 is CASSRTSGAQETQYF. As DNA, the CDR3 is TGTGCCAGCAGCCGGACTAGCGGAGCCCAAGAGACCCAGTACTTC.

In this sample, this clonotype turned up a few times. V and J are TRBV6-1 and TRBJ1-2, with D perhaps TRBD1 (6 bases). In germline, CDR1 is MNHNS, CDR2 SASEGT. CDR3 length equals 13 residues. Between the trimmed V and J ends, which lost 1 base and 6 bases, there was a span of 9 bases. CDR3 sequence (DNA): TGTGCCAGCAGTGAAGACAGGGCGGATGGCTACACCTTC. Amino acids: CASSEDRADGYTF.

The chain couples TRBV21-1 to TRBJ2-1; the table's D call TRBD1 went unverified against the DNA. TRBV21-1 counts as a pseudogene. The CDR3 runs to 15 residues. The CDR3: CASSARDTLDNEQFF. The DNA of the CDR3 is TGTGCCAGCAGCGCCCGGGACACCCTCGACAATGAGCAGTTCTTC.

The CDR3, as DNA: TGCGCCAGGGCGGAGGGGCGCAACAATGAGCAGTTCTTC. This codes for CARAEGRNNEQFF. This chain joins TRBV10-2 and TRBJ2-1; D perhaps matches TRBD2 (6 bases). The CDR3 is made up of 13 amino acids. Trimming took off 9 bases at V and 5 bases at J, with 14 bases between the two ends. The V gene's germline CDR1 is WSHSY and CDR2 SAAADI.

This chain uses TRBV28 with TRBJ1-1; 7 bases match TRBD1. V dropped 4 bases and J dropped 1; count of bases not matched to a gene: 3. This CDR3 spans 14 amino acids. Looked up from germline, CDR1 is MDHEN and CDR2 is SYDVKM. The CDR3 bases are TGTGCCAGCAGTTCGGGACAGCCGAACACTGAAGCTTTCTTT. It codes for CASSSGQPNTEAFF.

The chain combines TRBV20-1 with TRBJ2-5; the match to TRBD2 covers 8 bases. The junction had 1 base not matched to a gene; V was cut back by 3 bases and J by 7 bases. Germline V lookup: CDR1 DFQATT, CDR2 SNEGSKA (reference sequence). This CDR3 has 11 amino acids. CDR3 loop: CSASGGGTQYF. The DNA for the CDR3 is TGCAGTGCTAGCGGGGGGGGGACCCAGTACTTC.

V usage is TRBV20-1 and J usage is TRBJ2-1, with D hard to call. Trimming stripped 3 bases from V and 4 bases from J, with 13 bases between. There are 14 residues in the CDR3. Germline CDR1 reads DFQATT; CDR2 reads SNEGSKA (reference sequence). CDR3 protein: CSASPLVGYNEQFF. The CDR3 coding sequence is TGCAGTGCTAGTCCCCTAGTGGGTTACAATGAGCAGTTCTTC.

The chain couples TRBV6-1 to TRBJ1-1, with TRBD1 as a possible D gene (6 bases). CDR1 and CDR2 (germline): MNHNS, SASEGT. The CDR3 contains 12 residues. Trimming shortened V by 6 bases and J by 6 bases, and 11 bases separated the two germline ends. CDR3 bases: TGTGCCAGCAGGAGGGACATTTCTGAAGCTTTCTTT. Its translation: CASRRDISEAFF.

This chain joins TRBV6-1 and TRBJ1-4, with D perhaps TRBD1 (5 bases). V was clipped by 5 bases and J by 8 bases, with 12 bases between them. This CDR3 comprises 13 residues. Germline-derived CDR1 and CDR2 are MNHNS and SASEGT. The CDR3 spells CASSRRVREKLFF. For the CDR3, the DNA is TGTGCCAGCAGTCGCAGGGTACGGGAAAAACTGTTTTTT.

The CDR3: CASKKYSVGSETQYF. Written as DNA, the CDR3 is TGCGCCAGCAAGAAATACAGCGTAGGTTCAGAGACCCAGTACTTC. This chain uses TRBV5-1 with TRBJ2-5; D gene uncertain. The CDR3 consists of 15 residues. The V end was cut by 6 bases, the J end by 4 bases, with 19 bases between. Germline V CDR1 and CDR2: SGHRS, YFSETQ.

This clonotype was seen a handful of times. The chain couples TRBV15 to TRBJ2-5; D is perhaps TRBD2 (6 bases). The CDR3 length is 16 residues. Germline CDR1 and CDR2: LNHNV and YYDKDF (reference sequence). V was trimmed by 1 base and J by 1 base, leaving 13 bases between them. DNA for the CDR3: TGTGCCACCAGCAGAGTCCTGACTAGGGCCCAAGAGACCCAGTACTTC. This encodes CATSRVLTRAQETQYF.

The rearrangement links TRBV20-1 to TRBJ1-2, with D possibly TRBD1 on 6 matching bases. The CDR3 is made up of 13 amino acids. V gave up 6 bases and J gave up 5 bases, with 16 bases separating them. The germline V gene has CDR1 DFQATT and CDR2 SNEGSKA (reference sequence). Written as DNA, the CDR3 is TGCAGTGCAACCGAACCCACAGGGTATGGCTACACCTTC. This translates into CSATEPTGYGYTF.

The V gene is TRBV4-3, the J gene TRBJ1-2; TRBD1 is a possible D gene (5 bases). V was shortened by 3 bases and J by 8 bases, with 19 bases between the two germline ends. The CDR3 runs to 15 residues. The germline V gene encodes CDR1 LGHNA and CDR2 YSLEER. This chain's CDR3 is CASSQFSRAVGGYTF. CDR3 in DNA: TGCGCCAGCAGCCAGTTCAGCAGGGCTGTAGGGGGCTACACCTTC.

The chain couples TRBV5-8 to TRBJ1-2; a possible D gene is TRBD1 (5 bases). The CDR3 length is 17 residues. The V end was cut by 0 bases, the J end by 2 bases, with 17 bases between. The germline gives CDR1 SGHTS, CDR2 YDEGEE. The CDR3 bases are TGTGCCAGCAGCTTGGCCTTGGGGGAGGGAGCGAACTATGGCTACACCTTC. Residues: CASSLALGEGANYGYTF.

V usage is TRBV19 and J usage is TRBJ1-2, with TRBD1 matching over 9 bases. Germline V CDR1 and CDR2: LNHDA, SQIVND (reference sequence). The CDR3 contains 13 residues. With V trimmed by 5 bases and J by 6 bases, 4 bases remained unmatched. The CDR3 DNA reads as TGTGCCAGTAGTGCCAGGACAGGGGATGGCTACACCTTC. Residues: CASSARTGDGYTF.

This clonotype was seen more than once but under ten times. Here the CDR3 reads CASSPRGDAGGGEKLFF. The CDR3 coding sequence is TGTGCCAGCAGCCCGCGGGGGGATGCAGGAGGGGGTGAAAAACTGTTTTTT. V and J are TRBV7-6 and TRBJ1-4; D possibly corresponds to TRBD1 (6 bases). The CDR3 totals 17 residues. Germline V gene lookup returns CDR1 SGHVS and CDR2 FNYEAQ. Trimming removed 5 bases at V and 7 bases at J, with 23 bases between.

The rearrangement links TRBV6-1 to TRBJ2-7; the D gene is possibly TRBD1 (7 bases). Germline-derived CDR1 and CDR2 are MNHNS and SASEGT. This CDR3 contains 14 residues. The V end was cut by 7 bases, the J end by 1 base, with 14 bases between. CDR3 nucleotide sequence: TGTGCCAGCACCAGGGGGGAGATTTCCTACGAGCAGTACTTC. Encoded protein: CASTRGEISYEQYF.

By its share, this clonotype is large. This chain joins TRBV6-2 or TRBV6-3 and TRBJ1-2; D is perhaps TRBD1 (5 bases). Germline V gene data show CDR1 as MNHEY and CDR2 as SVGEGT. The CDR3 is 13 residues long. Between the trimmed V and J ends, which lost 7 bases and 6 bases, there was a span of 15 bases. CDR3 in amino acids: CASTLDKNNGYTF. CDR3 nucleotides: TGTGCCAGCACCCTGGACAAGAATAATGGCTACACCTTC.

Written as DNA, the CDR3 is TGTGCCAGCAGCTCTTTTGGGACCGGGACAGGGTCGGGCATTCAGTACTTC. This encodes CASSSFGTGTGSGIQYF. J is TRBJ2-4 and V is TRBV11-2; 9 bases fit TRBD1. Trimming removed 4 bases from V and 9 bases from J; junction bases left unmatched: 16. Per the germline V gene, CDR1 is SGHAT and CDR2 is FQNNGV. This CDR3 has 17 residues.

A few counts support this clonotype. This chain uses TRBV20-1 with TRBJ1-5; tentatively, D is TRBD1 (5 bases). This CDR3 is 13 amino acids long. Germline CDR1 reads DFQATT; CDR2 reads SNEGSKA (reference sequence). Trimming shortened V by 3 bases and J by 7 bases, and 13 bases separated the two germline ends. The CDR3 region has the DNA TGCAGTGCTAGCCGGGACTCAAGGCAGCCCCAGCATTTT. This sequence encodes CSASRDSRQPQHF.

Here the CDR3 reads CASSQVRDSEAFF. As DNA, the CDR3 is TGCGCCAGCAGCCAGGTCCGGGACAGTGAAGCTTTCTTT. The genes are TRBV4-1 and TRBJ1-1, with 7 bases identical to TRBD1. V dropped 3 bases and J dropped 7; count of bases not matched to a gene: 5. This CDR3 has 13 amino acids. CDR1 and CDR2 from the germline V gene are MGHRA and YSYEKL.